This T cell receptor (beta chain) was retrieved from a study of blood T cells in healthy people across ages. Study at large: Per two T cells, template switching captured roughly one barcoded beta molecule.

The authors ran a second PCR of about 7 to 12 cycles using a sample-barcoded 5' primer and a J-beta primer mix. TCRdb redid the calling of the 5' RACE reads with MiXCR, one entry per CDR3 protein. The data contain about 400,000 distinct CDR3 sequences, roughly half of them seen just once; the ten biggest clones take up over 40%. Trimming removed 0 bases from V and 8 bases from J, with 6 bases in between. Germline CDR1 is SGDLS and CDR2 is YYNGEE. The CDR3 sequence is 12 residues long. The study recruited healthy Caucasian donors from Russia who were aged about 6 to 90. Isolated PBMCs totaled at least 6.5 million in each sample. General study findings and limits: The unsorted PBMCs prevented any conclusive comparison of naive versus antigen-experienced cells.

Remarks on this clonotype: Antigen: not known.

The sample was blood. This chain connects TRBV9 to TRBJ2-1; D call uncertain. The TCR comes from a man aged 55 to 70 in good health. CDR3 coding DNA: TGTGCCAGCAGCGTAGTAGAGGATGAGCAGTTCTTC. Encoded protein: CASSVVEDEQFF.